The entry below gives a single T cell receptor (beta chain) sequence along with its context. Measured with immunoSEQ multiplex PCR; TCRdb has only the in-frame clones, and not every one. The sample shows hundreds of thousands of clones, 70% to 90% of them seen only once. The data stem from a study of shared T cell receptors in the human thymus. J gave up 4 bases and V 0 bases, and 8 bases lay outside the gene matches. This CDR3 is built from 16 residues. The germline V gene encodes CDR1 GTSNPN and CDR2 SVGIG (reference sequence). These same records also appear under a second study, on human thymus T cells. That paper states: Donation was from healthy Finnish infants who were having corrective surgery that addressed congenital heart defects. Thymus tissue for the work was resected from patients undergoing corrective heart surgery.

The TCR was taken from a boy younger than two with a congenital heart defect. V and J are TRBV30 and TRBJ2-3; TRBD2 matches at 9 bases. Source material: thymocytes. The CDR3 nucleotides are TGTGCCTGGAGTGTACCGCCTAGCGGGACCCCAGATACGCAGTATTTT. Protein product: CAWSVPPSGTPDTQYF.